A selection of T cell receptor beta chains follows, all from one sample in a study of shared clonotypes between healthy human individuals. Assay: immunoSEQ multiplex PCR; the TCRdb copy retains only in-frame clones and omits some. The profile shows roughly 2,000,000 clones, around 93% of them singletons. Sequenced: naive CD8+ T cells from PBMCs. These receptors all come from a man aged 18-30 years in good health. Some clones in this sample may be carry-over from other donors' samples. CDR3s include the opening cysteine and the closing phenylalanine or tryptophan. A D gene is named only where the DNA matches it firmly. Clone sizes are given selectively: once, few, many, or a class where the clone is expanded.

d_call clone_size j_call v_call cdr3_nt cdr3_aa
TRBD1 NA TRBJ2-7 TRBV4-1 TGCGCCAGCAGCCCCTCCTCGGGACAGATAGGGGAGCAGTACTTC CASSPSSGQIGEQYF
NA NA TRBJ1-1 TRBV30 TGTGCCTGGAGAGACAAGGGGCAGGGGAAGAACACTGAAGCTTTCTTT CAWRDKGQGKNTEAFF
NA NA TRBJ1-4 TRBV15 TGTGCCACCAGCAGAGAGGCAGCCAGTGAAAAACTGTTTTTT CATSREAASEKLFF
NA NA TRBJ1-1 TRBV27 TGTGCCAGCAGTTTAGGTCCGGGAAACACTGAAGCTTTCTTT CASSLGPGNTEAFF
NA once TRBJ2-2 TRBV19 TGTGCCAGTAGTATAGGCCCATTCTACACCGGGGAGCTGTTTTTT CASSIGPFYTGELFF
NA NA TRBJ2-7 TRBV5-5 TGTGCCAGCAGCCCTGTGCCAGAGGCGGCCGAGCAGTACTTC CASSPVPEAAEQYF
TRBD1 many TRBJ2-5 TRBV28 TGTGCCAGCAGACCTCTCGACAGGGTGGAGACCCAGTACTTC CASRPLDRVETQYF
NA NA TRBJ2-1 TRBV5-4 TGTGCCAGCAGCTCCGCCTACAATGAGCAGTTCTTC CASSSAYNEQFF
NA NA TRBJ1-1 TRBV7-9 TGTGCCAGCAGCTTAGGGGGCGGCACTGAAGCTTTCTTT CASSLGGGTEAFF
NA NA TRBJ2-1 TRBV9 TGTGCCAGCAGCGTAGTGGGGGATGAGCAGTTCTTC CASSVVGDEQFF
NA NA TRBJ1-5 TRBV5-3 TGTGCCAGAAGCTCGGGGGGCGGCTTCAATCAGCCCCAGCATTTT CARSSGGGFNQPQHF
TRBD1 NA TRBJ1-3 TRBV7-2 TGTGCCAGCAGCAACACAGGGGACGGAAACACCATATATTTT CASSNTGDGNTIYF
NA NA TRBJ2-3 TRBV27 TGTGCCAGCGGAGACTTTGGTACGCAGTATTTT CASGDFGTQYF
TRBD1 NA TRBJ2-7 TRBV29-1 TGCAGCGTTGGAGGGACAGGGGGCTGGTACGAGCAGTACTTC CSVGGTGGWYEQYF
TRBD2 NA TRBJ2-7 TRBV10-2 TGCGCCAGCAGTTCCGGACTAGCGGGAGTCTCCTACGAGCAGTACTTC CASSSGLAGVSYEQYF
NA NA TRBJ2-2 TRBV27 TGTGCCAGTATCGCCGGGTGGACGGGGGAGCTGTTTTTT CASIAGWTGELFF
NA NA TRBJ1-6 TRBV4-1 TGCGCCAGCAGCCACAGGACAGAGGGTTCACCCCTCCACTTT CASSHRTEGSPLHF
NA few TRBJ1-1 TRBV5-4 TGTGCCAGCAGCTACTCCGGGGCGAACACTGAAGCTTTCTTT CASSYSGANTEAFF
NA few TRBJ2-1 TRBV7-9 TGTGCCAGCAGCCAAACTACCTACAATGAGCAGTTCTTC CASSQTTYNEQFF
TRBD1 NA TRBJ1-5 TRBV7-8 TGTGCCAGCAGCCCGGGGACAGGGCGGCAGCCCCAGCATTTT CASSPGTGRQPQHF
NA NA TRBJ1-3 TRBV28 TGTGCCAGCAGTTTCCCTCAGACTCGCTCTGGAAACACCATATATTTT CASSFPQTRSGNTIYF
NA NA TRBJ1-1 TRBV28 TGTGCCAGCAGTATACAGGGCGCTGAAGCTTTCTTT CASSIQGAEAFF
NA NA TRBJ2-1 TRBV28 TGTGCCAGCAGGACGGGCCAGGTCAACTACAATGAGCAGTTCTTC CASRTGQVNYNEQFF
NA once TRBJ2-1 TRBV4-2 TGTGCCAGCAGCCAAGAAACAGGCGCCAATGAGCAGTTCTTC CASSQETGANEQFF
NA NA TRBJ2-7 TRBV6-1 TGTGCCAGCAGCCTGCGGGACCTCATGAATTACGAGCAGTACTTC CASSLRDLMNYEQYF
NA NA TRBJ2-7 TRBV28 TGTGCCACCGGGCAGGGATCCTACGAGCAGTACTTC CATGQGSYEQYF
NA NA TRBJ2-1 TRBV9 TGTGCCAGCAGCGTGTCAGGGGCTACCTACAATGAGCAGTTCTTC CASSVSGATYNEQFF
NA NA TRBJ2-7 TRBV6-6 TGTGCCAGCACCAAGACAGGATACTACGAGCAGTACTTC CASTKTGYYEQYF